This T cell receptor (beta chain) came from a study of blood T cell repertoires in COVID-19. Study-wide context: Donors in the United States, Italy and Spain gave samples during acute or convalescent COVID-19. PBMCs, B-cell-depleted T cells, or T cells provided the cDNA or gDNA that made up the material.

Authors' processing steps: Amplification with reference gene primers provided the estimates of nucleated cell counts. Repertoires were generated with immunoSEQ multiplex PCR, while TCRdb's copy carries only in-frame clones and drops some. V and J calls and clone size come straight from that table; D and trimming were deduced from the DNA. This sample has about 140,000 clones, with more than 60% found just once. Looked up from germline, CDR1 is SNHLY and CDR2 is FYNNEI. CDR3 length: 15 amino acids. V dropped 4 bases and J dropped 0 bases, with 10 bases sitting between them. The sequence came from a woman aged 45-65 years with active or convalescent COVID-19. Sequenced input: peripheral blood. This chain uses TRBV2 with TRBJ1-5; D perhaps matches TRBD1 (5 bases). This chain's CDR3 is CASSGRRGSNQPQHF. The CDR3 nucleotides are TGTGCCAGCAGTGGGCGGAGGGGTAGCAATCAGCCCCAGCATTTT.